The 32 T cell receptor beta chains given below trace back to one sample, sequenced in a study of T cells in Graves' hyperthyroidism and ophthalmopathy. From RNA transcripts, TCR beta CDR3 regions were amplified. TCR CDR3 underwent first-round RT-PCR with the HTBI primer set. One entry per CDR3 protein, called by TCRdb with MiXCR from the multiplex PCR reads. In the table there are 550,000 to 650,000 distinct CDR3 sequences, around 15% of which are singletons. Sequenced sample: blood. The receptors were gathered from a woman in her forties with Graves' hyperthyroidism.

There are a few counts of this clonotype. CDR3 residues: CASSESRVLSGNTIYF. DNA of the CDR3: TGCGCCAGCAGTGAGTCCCGGGTCCTCTCTGGAAACACCATATATTTT. The chain combines TRBV10-2 with TRBJ1-3; D ambiguous. Trimming cost V 0 bases and J 0 bases, with 9 bases left between them. The CDR3 covers 16 residues. Looked up from germline, CDR1 is WSHSY and CDR2 is SAAADI.

In this sample, this clonotype turned up many times. The chain combines TRBV7-3 with TRBJ2-3, with a weak D call TRBD2 (5 bases). Per the germline V gene, CDR1 is SGHTA and CDR2 is FQGTGA. V lost 4 bases to trimming and J lost 5 bases, with 10 bases between them. The CDR3 is 13 amino acids. This CDR3 is CASSSHSEDTQYF. The CDR3 region has the DNA TGTGCCAGCAGCTCCCATAGCGAAGATACGCAGTATTTT.

This clonotype was seen repeatedly, ten times or more. V usage is TRBV15 and J usage is TRBJ2-5; 12 bases map to TRBD1. CDR3 length: 15 residues. The germline CDR1 and CDR2 sequences are LNHNV and YYDKDF (reference sequence). The J segment lost 4 bases and the V segment lost 7 bases, leaving 7 bases of the junction unmatched. The chain's CDR3 is CATTGDRGLSETQYF. The DNA of the CDR3 is TGTGCCACCACAGGGGACAGGGGGCTTTCAGAGACCCAGTACTTC.

This clonotype was seen at least ten times. The chain combines TRBV7-2 with TRBJ2-5; D is unresolved. Germline values: CDR1 SGHTA, CDR2 FQGNSA. The CDR3 consists of 13 residues. V was cut by 3 bases and J by 5 bases, with 10 bases left in between. The CDR3 is CASSFWLGETQYF. CDR3 in DNA: TGTGCCAGCAGCTTTTGGCTAGGGGAGACCCAGTACTTC. Together with reference TRBV7-2 and TRBJ2-5, the CDR3 gives the full variable domain: GAGVSQSPSNKVTEKGKDVELRCDPISGHTALYWYRQSLGQGLEFLIYFQGNSAPDKSGLPSDRFSAERTGGSVSTLTIQRTQQEDSAVYLCASSFWLGETQYFGPGTRLLVL.

This clonotype was observed at least ten times. The chain recombines TRBV20-1 with TRBJ2-3, with a possible D match to TRBD1 (6 bases). V shed 2 bases and J shed 2 bases, with 17 bases lying between them. Germline CDR1 DFQATT, CDR2 SNEGSKA (reference sequence). The CDR3 has 16 amino acids. The CDR3 DNA reads TGCAGTGCTAGATTACAGGGCTTGCGGAACACAGATACGCAGTATTTT. Protein product: CSARLQGLRNTDTQYF.

The rearrangement uses TRBV28 and TRBJ2-1; D may be TRBD1 (6 bases). CDR1 and CDR2 (germline): MDHEN, SYDVKM. Trimming left V 5 bases short and J 3 bases short, with 14 bases between. CDR3 length: 15 residues. CDR3: CASSPTPDSYNEQFF. The CDR3 nucleotides are TGTGCCAGCAGTCCCACCCCGGACAGCTACAATGAGCAGTTCTTC.

The chain recombines TRBV20-1 with TRBJ2-7, with TRBD1 matching 11 bases. This CDR3 is built from 15 residues. The V gene's germline CDR1 is DFQATT and CDR2 SNEGSKA (reference sequence). V was clipped by 6 bases and J by 3 bases; unmatched bases: 10. The CDR3 DNA sequence: TGCAGTGCACCTGTTGCGGGGACAGGGGGCTACGAGCAGTACTTC. The encoded protein is CSAPVAGTGGYEQYF.

This clonotype was detected many times. The rearrangement joins TRBV28 to TRBJ2-7; no clear D. This CDR3 spans 15 amino acids. CDR1 and CDR2 from the germline V gene are MDHEN and SYDVKM. The V gene lost 4 bases and the J gene lost 3 bases, with 16 bases spanning the gap. The CDR3 loop reads CASSSPVGTRYEQYF. The CDR3 bases are TGTGCCAGCAGTTCCCCGGTAGGTACTCGCTACGAGCAGTACTTC.

This clonotype has a count of ten or more. The chain employs TRBV28 and TRBJ1-6, with D unresolved. Per the germline V gene, CDR1 is MDHEN and CDR2 is SYDVKM. V was clipped by 5 bases and J by 0 bases, with 8 bases between them. The CDR3 totals 15 residues. CDR3 in amino acids: CASSPPGSYNSPLHF. CDR3 in DNA: TGTGCCAGCAGTCCCCCCGGCTCCTATAATTCACCCCTCCACTTT. The full variable domain, in which reference TRBV28 and TRBJ1-6 provide the parts outside the CDR3, is DVKVTQSSRYLVKRTGEKVFLECVQDMDHENMFWYRQDPGLGLRLIYFSYDVKMKEKGDIPEGYSVSREKKERFSLILESASTNQTSMYLCASSPPGSYNSPLHFGNGTRLTVT.

This clonotype was observed a handful of times. The chain recombines TRBV6-1 with TRBJ1-1, with a tentative D call TRBD1 (5 bases). V was trimmed by 5 bases and J by 7 bases, leaving 14 bases between them. The CDR3 length is 13 residues. In germline, CDR1 is MNHNS, CDR2 SASEGT. The CDR3 DNA follows: TGTGCCAGCAGTTGGACATTCTCGAGTGAAGCTTTCTTT. Translation: CASSWTFSSEAFF.

In this sample, this clonotype turned up a few times. The rearrangement uses TRBV6-5 and TRBJ2-7; D not resolved. CDR3 length equals 13 residues. V was trimmed by 0 bases and J by 7 bases, leaving 10 bases between them. Germline assignment: CDR1 MNHEY and CDR2 SVGAGI. The chain's CDR3 is CASSYSPANEQYF. The CDR3 DNA is TGTGCCAGCAGTTACTCGCCGGCCAATGAGCAGTACTTC.

This clonotype was seen just once. Without the conserved terminal phenylalanine or tryptophan, this CDR3 likely stems from a read error. The rearrangement joins TRBV12-3 or TRBV12-4 to TRBJ2-7; D perhaps matches TRBD1 (6 bases). This CDR3 spans 14 amino acids. Between the trimmed V and J ends, which lost 0 bases and 2 bases, there was a span of 8 bases. DNA for the CDR3: TGTGCCAGCAGTTTAGCAGGGGGTCCCTACGAGCAGTACTTA. Protein product: CASSLAGGPYEQYL.

This clonotype was seen a handful of times. The genes are TRBV3-1 and TRBJ2-7; D is possibly TRBD1 or TRBD2 (5 bases each). Trimming pared 0 bases from V and 0 bases from J, leaving 15 bases between. The CDR3 runs to 17 residues. Germline V lookup: CDR1 LGHDT, CDR2 YNNKEL (reference sequence). CDR3 residues: CASSQDPPMGVSYEQYF. CDR3 coding DNA: TGTGCCAGCAGCCAAGACCCCCCTATGGGGGTCTCCTACGAGCAGTACTTC.

This clonotype has at least ten counts. The chain recombines TRBV9 with TRBJ2-1; a possible D gene is TRBD2 (6 bases). V dropped 4 bases and J dropped 7 bases, with 12 bases sitting between them. The germline V gene has CDR1 SGDLS and CDR2 YYNGEE. The CDR3 is 13 residues long. The CDR3 spells CASSLSEGNEQFF. In DNA, the CDR3 is TGTGCCAGCAGCCTCTCGGAGGGTAATGAGCAGTTCTTC. The full variable domain, in which reference TRBV9 and TRBJ2-1 provide the parts outside the CDR3, is DSGVTQTPKHLITATGQRVTLRCSPRSGDLSVYWYQQSLDQGLQFLIQYYNGEERAKGNILERFSAQQFPDLHSELNLSSLELGDSALYFCASSLSEGNEQFFGPGTRLTVL.

The chain recombines TRBV10-3 with TRBJ2-7, with TRBD1 as a possible D gene (5 bases). Trimming pared 11 bases from V and 2 bases from J, leaving 13 bases between. This CDR3 has 12 amino acids. Germline V gene sequence: CDR1 ENHRY, CDR2 SYGVKD. CDR3 sequence: CASHDSAYEQYF. The CDR3 DNA follows: TGTGCCTCCCACGACAGCGCCTACGAGCAGTACTTC.

Many counts were recorded for this clonotype. V usage is TRBV18 and J usage is TRBJ2-5; D is unresolved. This CDR3 comprises 14 residues. V was cut by 0 bases and J by 2 bases, with 7 bases left in between. CDR1 is KGHSH and CDR2 is LQKENI in the germline V gene. DNA of the CDR3: TGTGCCAGCTCACCACCAGCTAAACAAGAGACCCAGTACTTC. It yields the protein CASSPPAKQETQYF.

This clonotype has just a few counts. This chain joins TRBV5-1 and TRBJ2-7; possibly TRBD1 for D (6 bases). V lost 10 bases and J lost 0, with 14 bases in between. Germline assignment: CDR1 SGHRS and CDR2 YFSETQ. The CDR3 length is 13 residues. CDR3 DNA: TGCGCCGGCACCCCGGACAGCTCCTACGAGCAGTACTTC. This sequence encodes CAGTPDSSYEQYF.

This rearrangement joins TRBV7-6 to TRBJ2-1; 12 nucleotides match TRBD2. V lost 5 bases, J lost 1 base, and 9 bases stayed unmatched. CDR1 SGHVS and CDR2 FNYEAQ come from the germline V gene. The length of the CDR3 is 18 residues. The CDR3 nucleotides are TGTGCCAGCAGCCAGACTAGCGGGAGTCCCGGTTCCTACAATGAGCAGTTCTTC. Its translation: CASSQTSGSPGSYNEQFF.

This clonotype was counted many times. This CDR3 is CASSLTSGNNEQFF. CDR3 DNA sequence: TGCGCCAGCAGCCTGACTAGCGGTAACAATGAGCAGTTCTTC. The chain is built from TRBV5-1 and TRBJ2-1, with 9 bases aligning to TRBD2. The CDR3 has 14 residues. After removal of 4 bases from V and 5 bases from J, the junction contained 4 bases not matched to a gene. Looked up from germline, CDR1 is SGHRS and CDR2 is YFSETQ.

The sample holds many counts of this clonotype. J is TRBJ1-1 and V is TRBV28, with D possibly matching TRBD1 (6 bases). V was clipped by 5 bases and J by 7 bases, with 14 bases between them. Germline values: CDR1 MDHEN, CDR2 SYDVKM. This CDR3 region has 13 residues. CDR3 DNA sequence: TGTGCCAGCAGTCCCCAGATGACAGGTGAAGCTTTCTTT. It yields the protein CASSPQMTGEAFF.

The V gene is TRBV4-2, the J gene TRBJ2-2; tentatively, D is TRBD2 (5 bases). The CDR3 extends over 15 amino acids. Germline V gene data show CDR1 as LGHNA and CDR2 as YNFKEQ. V lost 1 base and J lost 3, with 9 bases in between. CDR3 amino acids: CASSQGTQDTGELFF. The CDR3 DNA follows: TGTGCCAGCAGCCAAGGGACTCAGGACACCGGGGAGCTGTTTTTT.

This clonotype was counted at least ten times. V usage is TRBV2 and J usage is TRBJ2-7; weak D call: TRBD2 (6 bases). V lost 6 bases and J 3 bases, leaving 9 bases between the germline ends. CDR1 is SNHLY and CDR2 is FYNNEI in the germline V gene. This CDR3 is 12 amino acids long. In DNA, the CDR3 is TGTGCCAGCAGGGGGAGGAGCTACGAGCAGTACTTC. This encodes CASRGRSYEQYF.

This clonotype was seen at least ten times. The rearrangement uses TRBV7-2 and TRBJ2-3, with a tentative D call TRBD2 (5 bases). CDR1 and CDR2 from the germline V gene are SGHTA and FQGNSA. The CDR3 covers 19 residues. Trimming removed 3 bases at V and 4 bases at J, with 26 bases between. CDR3 nucleotide sequence: TGTGCCAGCAGCTTTCCGTTAGTCAATCAACTAGAGAATCCAGATACGCAGTATTTT. It is translated as CASSFPLVNQLENPDTQYF.

This clonotype appeared a few times. The V and J genes are TRBV27 and TRBJ2-7; 8 bases agree with TRBD1. The length of the CDR3 is 17 residues. The V gene's germline CDR1 is MNHEY and CDR2 SMNVEV (reference sequence). V lost 6 bases and J lost 4; bases outside the gene matches: 17. CDR3 sequence reads: CASSPDRGGPRRYEQYF. The CDR3 DNA sequence: TGTGCCAGCAGCCCAGACAGGGGAGGACCAAGACGGTACGAGCAGTACTTC.

V is TRBV12-5 and J is TRBJ1-5; D ambiguous. The CDR3 length is 16 residues. Germline loops: CDR1 LGHNT, CDR2 FRNRAP. The V end was cut by 1 base, the J end by 7 bases, with 17 bases between. CDR3 sequence (DNA): TGTGCTAGTGGTTTGGCATTCCTCAGGAGGGTACAGCCCCAGCATTTT. Its protein product is CASGLAFLRRVQPQHF.

This clonotype was detected ten times or more. This chain joins TRBV7-8 and TRBJ2-5; 12 bases agree with TRBD2. This CDR3 spans 18 amino acids. Germline CDR1 and CDR2: SGHVS and FQNEAQ. V shed 1 base, J shed 5 bases, and the junction held 11 bases outside the gene matches. CDR3 coding DNA: TGTGCCAGCAGCTTAGATCTCGCTAGCGGGAGGGCCGGGGAGACCCAGTACTTC. Its translation is CASSLDLASGRAGETQYF.

This clonotype was counted a few times. J is TRBJ2-1 and V is TRBV7-3; D gene ambiguous. Deletions cut 5 bases from V and 10 bases from J, with 12 bases between. CDR3 length: 12 amino acids. CDR1 and CDR2 from the germline V gene are SGHTA and FQGTGA. CDR3 DNA sequence: TGTGCCAGCAGCACAACGACGGGCGAGCAGTTCTTC. It yields the protein CASSTTTGEQFF.

This clonotype was counted only a few times. The chain combines TRBV20-1 with TRBJ1-4; D unclear. Germline-derived CDR1 and CDR2 are DFQATT and SNEGSKA (reference sequence). With 1 base removed from V and 8 bases from J, the gap between germline ends came to 20 bases. CDR3 length: 16 residues. The CDR3 reads CSARGPMGPQSEKLFF. CDR3 coding DNA: TGCAGTGCTAGAGGTCCTATGGGCCCACAGAGCGAAAAACTGTTTTTT.

This chain joins TRBV7-9 and TRBJ2-2; the match to TRBD2 covers 7 bases. CDR3 length: 15 residues. V was clipped by 6 bases and J by 1 base; unmatched bases: 5. CDR1 and CDR2 from the germline V gene are SEHNR and FQNEAQ (reference sequence). In DNA, the CDR3 is TGTGCCAGCAGTTGGGGGACTATGAACACCGGGGAGCTGTTTTTT. Its protein is CASSWGTMNTGELFF.

The chain uses TRBV19 and TRBJ1-6; weak D call: TRBD1 (6 bases). V was cut by 5 bases and J by 9 bases, with 14 bases left in between. The CDR3 is 14 residues long. The germline CDR1 and CDR2 sequences are LNHDA and SQIVND (reference sequence). CDR3 nucleotides: TGTGCCAGTAGTCCACAGGGTACCGGTTCACCCCTCCACTTT. Its protein product is CASSPQGTGSPLHF.

The table lists this clonotype with many counts. V is TRBV6-1 and J is TRBJ1-2; a possible D gene is TRBD1 (5 bases). The CDR3 covers 15 residues. The ends were cut back, 5 bases at V and 1 base at J, with 14 bases in the middle. Germline V gene lookup returns CDR1 MNHNS and CDR2 SASEGT. The CDR3 is CASSKTGTDNYGYTF. CDR3 coding DNA: TGTGCCAGCAGTAAAACCGGGACGGATAACTATGGCTACACCTTC.

This clonotype was seen ten or more times. The chain is built from TRBV6-1 and TRBJ2-2; 13 nucleotides line up with TRBD2. Looked up from germline, CDR1 is MNHNS and CDR2 is SASEGT. The CDR3 sequence is 17 residues long. J gave up 0 bases and V 5 bases, and 3 bases lay outside the gene matches. The CDR3, as DNA: TGTGCCAGCAGTCGGACTAGCGGGAGTTCGAACACCGGGGAGCTGTTTTTT. It codes for CASSRTSGSSNTGELFF.